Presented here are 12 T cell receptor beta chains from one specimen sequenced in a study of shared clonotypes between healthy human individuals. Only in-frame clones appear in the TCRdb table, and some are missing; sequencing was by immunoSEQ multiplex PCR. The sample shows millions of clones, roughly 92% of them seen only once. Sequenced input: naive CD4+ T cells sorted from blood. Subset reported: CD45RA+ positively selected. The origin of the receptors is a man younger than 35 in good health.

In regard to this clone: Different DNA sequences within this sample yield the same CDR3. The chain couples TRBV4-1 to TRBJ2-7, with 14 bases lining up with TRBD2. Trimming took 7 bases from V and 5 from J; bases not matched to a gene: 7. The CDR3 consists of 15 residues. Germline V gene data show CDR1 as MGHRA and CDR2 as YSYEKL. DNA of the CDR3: TGCGCCAGCACTCGGACTAGCGGGAGGTACGACGAGCAGTACTTC. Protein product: CASTRTSGRYDEQYF.

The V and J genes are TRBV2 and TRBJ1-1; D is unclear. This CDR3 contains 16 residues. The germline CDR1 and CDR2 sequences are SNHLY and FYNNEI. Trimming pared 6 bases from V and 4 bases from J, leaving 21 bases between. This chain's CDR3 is CASRDYTGFVSTEAFF. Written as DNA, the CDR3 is TGTGCCAGCAGGGACTACACGGGTTTCGTGAGCACTGAAGCTTTCTTT.

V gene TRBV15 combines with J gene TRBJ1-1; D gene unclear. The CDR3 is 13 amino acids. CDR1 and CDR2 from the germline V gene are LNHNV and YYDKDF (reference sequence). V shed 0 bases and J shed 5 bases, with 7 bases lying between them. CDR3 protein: CATSRDSRTEAFF. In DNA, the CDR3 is TGTGCCACCAGCAGAGATTCAAGGACTGAAGCTTTCTTT.

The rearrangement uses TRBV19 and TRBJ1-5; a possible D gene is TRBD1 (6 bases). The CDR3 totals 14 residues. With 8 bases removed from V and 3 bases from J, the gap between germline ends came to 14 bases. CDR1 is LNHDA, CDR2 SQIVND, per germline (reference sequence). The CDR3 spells CASHPGQPNQPQHF. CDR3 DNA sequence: TGTGCCAGTCACCCCGGACAGCCCAATCAGCCCCAGCATTTT.

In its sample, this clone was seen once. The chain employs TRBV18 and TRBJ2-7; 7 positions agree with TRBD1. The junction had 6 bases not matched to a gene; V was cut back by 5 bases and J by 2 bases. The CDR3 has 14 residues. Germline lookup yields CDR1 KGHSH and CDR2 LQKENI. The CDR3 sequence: CASSLRGQTYEQYF. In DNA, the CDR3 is TGTGCCAGCTCATTACGGGGACAGACCTACGAGCAGTACTTC.

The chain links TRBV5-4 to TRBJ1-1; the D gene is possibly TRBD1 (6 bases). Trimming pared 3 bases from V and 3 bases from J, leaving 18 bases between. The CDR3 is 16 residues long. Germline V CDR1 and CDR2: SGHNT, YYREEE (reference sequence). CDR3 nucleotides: TGTGCCAGCAGCTCCTCGGGGAGGGGGGCTTACACTGAAGCTTTCTTT. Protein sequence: CASSSSGRGAYTEAFF. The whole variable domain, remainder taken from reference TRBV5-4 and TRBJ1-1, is ETGVTQSPTHLIKTRGQQVTLRCSSQSGHNTVSWYQQALGQGPQFIFQYYREEENGRGNFPPRFSGLQFPNYSSELNVNALELDDSALYLCASSSSGRGAYTEAFFGQGTRLTVV.

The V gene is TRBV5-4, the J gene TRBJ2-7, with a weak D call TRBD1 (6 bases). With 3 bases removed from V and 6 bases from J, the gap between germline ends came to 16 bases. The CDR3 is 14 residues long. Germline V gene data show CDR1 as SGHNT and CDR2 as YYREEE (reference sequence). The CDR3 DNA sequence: TGTGCCAGCAGCTGGTTTACAGGGACCTCCGAGCAGTACTTC. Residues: CASSWFTGTSEQYF.

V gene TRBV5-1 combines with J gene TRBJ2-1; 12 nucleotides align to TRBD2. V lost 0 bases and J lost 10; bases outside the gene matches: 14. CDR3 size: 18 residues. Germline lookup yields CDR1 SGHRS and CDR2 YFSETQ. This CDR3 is CASSLGRTSGELREEQFF. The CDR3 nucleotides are TGCGCCAGCAGCTTGGGCCGGACTAGCGGGGAGCTGCGAGAAGAGCAGTTCTTC. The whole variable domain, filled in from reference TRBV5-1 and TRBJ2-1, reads KAGVTQTPRYLIKTRGQQVTLSCSPISGHRSVSWYQQTPGQGLQFLFEYFSETQRNKGNFPGRFSGRQFSNSRSEMNVSTLELGDSALYLCASSLGRTSGELREEQFFGPGTRLTVL.

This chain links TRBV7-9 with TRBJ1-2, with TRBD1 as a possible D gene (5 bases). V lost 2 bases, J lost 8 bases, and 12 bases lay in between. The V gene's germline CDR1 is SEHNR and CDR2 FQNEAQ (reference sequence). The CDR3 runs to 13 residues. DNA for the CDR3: TGTGCCAGCAGCTTACTCCAGGGTCAGGGCTACACCTTC. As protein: CASSLLQGQGYTF.

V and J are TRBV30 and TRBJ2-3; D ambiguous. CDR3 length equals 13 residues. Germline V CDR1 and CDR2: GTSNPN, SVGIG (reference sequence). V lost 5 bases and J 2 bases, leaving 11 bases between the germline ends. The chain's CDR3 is CAWSRYNTDTQYF. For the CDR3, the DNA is TGTGCCTGGTCCCGTTACAACACAGATACGCAGTATTTT.

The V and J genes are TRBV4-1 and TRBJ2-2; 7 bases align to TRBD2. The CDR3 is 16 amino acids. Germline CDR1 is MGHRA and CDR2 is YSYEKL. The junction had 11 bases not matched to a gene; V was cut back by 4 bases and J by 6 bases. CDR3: CASSRGGKGEAGELFF. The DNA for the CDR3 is TGCGCCAGCAGCCGGGGGGGAAAGGGAGAGGCCGGGGAGCTGTTTTTT.

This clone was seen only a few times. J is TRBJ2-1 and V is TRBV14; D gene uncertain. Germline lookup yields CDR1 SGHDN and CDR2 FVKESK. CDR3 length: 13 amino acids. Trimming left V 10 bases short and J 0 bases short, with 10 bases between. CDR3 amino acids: CATSTSSYNEQFF. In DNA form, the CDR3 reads TGTGCCACCTCGACAAGCTCCTACAATGAGCAGTTCTTC.